The 27 T cell receptor beta chains reported below all come from one sample, sequenced in a study of CD8 T cells in Susac syndrome. Reverse transcription used roughly 0.45 to 1 ug RNA and random hexamers. MiXCR, applied by TCRdb to the immunoSEQ multiplex PCR reads, yields one record per CDR3 protein. The sample lists about 180,000 distinct CDR3 sequences, nearly 97% occurring once. The material sequenced was CD4+ T cells from PBMCs. The receptors shown here come from a human donor with multiple sclerosis.

The chain couples TRBV6-6 to TRBJ2-7, with no clear D. V was clipped by 2 bases and J by 6 bases, with 11 bases between them. The CDR3 extends over 13 amino acids. The germline V gene has CDR1 MNHNY and CDR2 SVGAGI (reference sequence). CDR3 residues: CASSYPPQGEQYF. CDR3 in DNA: TGTGCCAGCAGTTACCCCCCTCAAGGCGAGCAGTACTTC.

The CDR3 region has the DNA TGTGCCAGCAGCTTAGGGTACGGGGACCAGCCCCAGCATTTT. Its protein is CASSLGYGDQPQHF. This sequence joins TRBV7-2 and TRBJ1-5; tentative D call: TRBD1 (5 bases). The CDR3 sequence is 14 residues long. Germline V CDR1 and CDR2: SGHTA, FQGNSA. V was clipped by 1 base and J by 7 bases, with 11 bases between them.

V and J are TRBV5-4 and TRBJ2-2; TRBD1 might be the D (5 bases). This CDR3 is built from 13 residues. Trimming removed 6 bases from V and 3 bases from J, with 9 bases in between. Germline V gene sequence: CDR1 SGHNT, CDR2 YYREEE (reference sequence). The CDR3 sequence is CASTGHHTGELFF. The DNA of the CDR3 is TGTGCCAGCACCGGACACCACACCGGGGAGCTGTTTTTT. Filled out from reference TRBV5-4 and TRBJ2-2, the complete variable domain reads ETGVTQSPTHLIKTRGQQVTLRCSSQSGHNTVSWYQQALGQGPQFIFQYYREEENGRGNFPPRFSGLQFPNYSSELNVNALELDDSALYLCASTGHHTGELFFGEGSRLTVL.

The CDR3 loop reads CASSVRGRNEQFF. Here the CDR3 DNA reads TGTGCCAGCAGCGTCAGGGGGAGAAATGAGCAGTTCTTC. J is TRBJ2-1 and V is TRBV7-8; 7 nucleotides line up with TRBD1. J lost 7 bases, V lost 5 bases, and 5 bases had no gene match. The CDR3 is 13 residues long. Germline V gene data show CDR1 as SGHVS and CDR2 as FQNEAQ.

This chain uses TRBV30 with TRBJ1-5; D is possibly TRBD1 (5 bases). Trimming stripped 1 base from V and 3 bases from J, with 7 bases between. The CDR3 totals 13 residues. Germline V gene sequence: CDR1 GTSNPN, CDR2 SVGIG (reference sequence). The chain's CDR3 is CAWSGQTNQPQHF. The DNA for the CDR3 is TGTGCCTGGAGTGGACAGACCAATCAGCCCCAGCATTTT. Full variable domain (rest looked up from reference TRBV30 and TRBJ1-5): SQTIHQWPATLVQPVGSPLSLECTVEGTSNPNLYWYRQAAGRGLQLLFYSVGIGQISSEVPQNLSASRPQDRQFILSSKKLLLSDSGFYLCAWSGQTNQPQHFGDGTRLSIL.

This chain joins TRBV4-1 and TRBJ2-7; TRBD1 agrees at 7 bases. The ends lost 1 base at V and 2 bases at J; junction bases unmatched: 5. The CDR3 has 15 amino acids. CDR1 is MGHRA and CDR2 is YSYEKL in the germline V gene. In DNA form, the CDR3 reads TGCGCCAGCAGCCAAGCCCCAGGGGGTCCCTACGAGCAGTACTTC. Amino acid sequence: CASSQAPGGPYEQYF.

The sample holds one count of this clonotype. CDR3 sequence reads: CAWSIPRTAHYEQYF. The CDR3, as DNA: TGTGCCTGGAGTATCCCCAGGACAGCCCACTACGAGCAGTACTTC. The V and J genes are TRBV30 and TRBJ2-7; possibly TRBD1 for D (6 bases). The germline CDR1 and CDR2 sequences are GTSNPN and SVGIG (reference sequence). V lost 2 bases, J lost 3 bases, and 17 bases lay in between. This CDR3 has 15 residues.

This sequence joins TRBV20-1 and TRBJ2-1, with D perhaps TRBD1 or TRBD2 (6 bases each). CDR3 length: 12 amino acids. V was pared by 5 bases and J by 6 bases, with 11 bases between. The germline gives CDR1 DFQATT, CDR2 SNEGSKA (reference sequence). The CDR3 sequence is CSAGGPPNEQFF. The CDR3 DNA is TGCAGTGCTGGGGGGCCCCCCAATGAGCAGTTCTTC.

CDR3 sequence (DNA): TGCAGCACCAACACAGATACGCAGTATTTT. Translation gives CSTNTDTQYF. The chain recombines TRBV29-1 with TRBJ2-3; D is undetermined. Deletions cut 8 bases from V and 2 bases from J, with 5 bases between. The CDR3 is 10 amino acids. CDR1 and CDR2 from the germline V gene are SQVTM and ANQGSEA.

This sequence joins TRBV30 and TRBJ2-3; D is unresolved. Germline V lookup: CDR1 GTSNPN, CDR2 SVGIG (reference sequence). CDR3 length: 12 amino acids. V gave up 2 bases and J gave up 6 bases, with 9 bases separating them. The CDR3 region is CAWSLSRDTQYF. DNA for the CDR3: TGTGCCTGGAGTCTATCTAGGGATACGCAGTATTTT.

This chain uses TRBV2 with TRBJ1-2; D is unresolved. Trimming took off 6 bases at V and 1 base at J, with 9 bases between the two ends. Germline loops: CDR1 SNHLY, CDR2 FYNNEI. The CDR3 extends over 13 amino acids. CDR3 coding DNA: TGTGCCAGCAGCCAAGAAATTAACTATGGCTACACCTTC. Its translation is CASSQEINYGYTF.

The chain joins TRBV3-1 to TRBJ2-3; the D is unclear. There are 16 residues in the CDR3. Per germline, CDR1 LGHDT and CDR2 YNNKEL (reference sequence). Between the trimmed V and J ends, which lost 1 base and 3 bases, there was a span of 14 bases. CDR3 amino acids: CASSQVQAFRTDTQYF. Written as DNA, the CDR3 is TGTGCCAGCAGCCAAGTTCAAGCCTTTCGGACAGATACGCAGTATTTT.

The count of this clonotype is one. The chain is built from TRBV20-1 and TRBJ2-3, with D possibly matching TRBD1 (6 bases). Germline V gene data show CDR1 as DFQATT and CDR2 as SNEGSKA (reference sequence). The CDR3 runs 14 residues. The V gene lost 3 bases and the J gene lost 5 bases, with 15 bases spanning the gap. This chain's CDR3 is CSARLPRGVDTQYF. DNA for the CDR3: TGCAGTGCTAGGCTACCCAGGGGCGTAGATACGCAGTATTTT.

This clonotype appeared once. The CDR3 bases are TGTGCCAGCAGCTTTACAGGTGCGAAGGGCTACACCTTC. It translates to CASSFTGAKGYTF. The rearrangement joins TRBV6-5 to TRBJ1-2, with D tentatively TRBD1 (5 bases). Between the trimmed V and J ends, which lost 6 bases and 8 bases, there was a span of 16 bases. The CDR3 spans 13 residues. CDR1 and CDR2 (germline): MNHEY, SVGAGI.

Here the CDR3 reads CSVIGASGKRTQYF. As DNA, the CDR3 is TGCAGCGTTATAGGGGCTAGCGGAAAGAGAACCCAGTACTTC. The rearrangement uses TRBV29-1 and TRBJ2-5; 7 bases are shared with TRBD2. The V gene end was trimmed by 5 bases and the J gene end by 8 bases; junction bases not matched to a gene: 14. This CDR3 has 14 amino acids. CDR1 is SQVTM and CDR2 is ANQGSEA in the germline V gene. Based on the CDR3 plus reference TRBV29-1 and TRBJ2-5, the full variable domain is SAVISQKPSRDICQRGTSLTIQCQVDSQVTMMFWYRQQPGQSLTLIATANQGSEATYESGFVIDKFPISRPNLTFSTLTVSNMSPEDSSIYLCSVIGASGKRTQYFGPGTRLLVL.

The chain is built from TRBV5-4 and TRBJ1-1; maybe TRBD1 (5 bases). The V gene's germline CDR1 is SGHNT and CDR2 YYREEE (reference sequence). Trimming left V 5 bases short and J 7 bases short, with 18 bases between. The length of the CDR3 is 14 residues. The CDR3 DNA follows: TGTGCCAGCAGAGCCGGGACCGAAGTCGTTGAAGCTTTCTTT. It specifies CASRAGTEVVEAFF.

V and J are TRBV12-3 or TRBV12-4 and TRBJ1-3; possibly TRBD1 for D (6 bases). Trimming removed 5 bases at V and 0 bases at J, with 14 bases between. The CDR3 sequence is 16 residues long. The CDR3 region is CASSIRTARSGNTIYF. DNA of the CDR3: TGTGCCAGCAGTATTAGGACAGCGCGCTCTGGAAACACCATATATTTT.

J is TRBJ2-7 and V is TRBV29-1, with 7 bases aligning to TRBD1. V dropped 1 base and J dropped 2; count of bases not matched to a gene: 2. Germline V gene lookup returns CDR1 SQVTM and CDR2 ANQGSEA. The CDR3 covers 13 residues. The CDR3 DNA is TGCAGCGTTGAAGGGGACAGCCCCTACGAGCAGTACTTC. It specifies CSVEGDSPYEQYF.

The rearrangement joins TRBV5-1 to TRBJ2-5; D unclear. V was shortened by 2 bases and J by 3 bases, with 14 bases between the two germline ends. Per germline, CDR1 SGHRS and CDR2 YFSETQ. The CDR3 consists of 15 residues. CDR3: CASSLRQAVEETQYF. The CDR3 coding sequence is TGCGCCAGCAGCTTAAGGCAGGCCGTAGAAGAGACCCAGTACTTC.

The chain has TRBV7-9 and TRBJ1-5; D is uncertain. V lost 5 bases and J lost 6, with 14 bases in between. CDR3 length: 14 amino acids. CDR1 is SEHNR and CDR2 is FQNEAQ in the germline V gene (reference sequence). CDR3 sequence: CASSPRTLGQPQHF. The DNA for the CDR3 is TGTGCCAGCAGCCCCCGGACCCTTGGTCAGCCCCAGCATTTT.

The chain links TRBV5-1 to TRBJ2-2; 8 nucleotides align to TRBD2. The V and J ends lost 6 bases and 2 bases, in that order; junction bases with no gene match: 3. Per the germline V gene, CDR1 is SGHRS and CDR2 is YFSETQ. The CDR3 spans 14 residues. The CDR3 DNA sequence: TGCGCCAGCAACGGGGGGGACAACACCGGGGAGCTGTTTTTT. Its translation is CASNGGDNTGELFF.

CDR3 bases: TGTGCCAGCAGTGCGACCCCCAATGAGACGCAGTATTTT. Translated, it gives CASSATPNETQYF. This chain uses TRBV2 with TRBJ2-3; D gene ambiguous. The CDR3 extends over 13 amino acids. V lost 4 bases and J lost 9, with 14 bases in between. Germline V gene data show CDR1 as SNHLY and CDR2 as FYNNEI.

V and J are TRBV29-1 and TRBJ2-2, with 8 nucleotides matching TRBD1. Germline CDR1 is SQVTM and CDR2 is ANQGSEA. V trimming: 6 bases; J trimming: 4 bases; junction bases outside the gene matches: 10. The CDR3 covers 15 residues. The CDR3 sequence is CSVAADRVGTGELFF. The CDR3 DNA reads TGCAGCGTGGCCGCGGACAGGGTAGGCACCGGGGAGCTGTTTTTT.

This clonotype appeared a single time. The genes are TRBV29-1 and TRBJ2-1; no definite D call. V was shortened by 1 base and J by 4 bases, with 5 bases between the two germline ends. Germline values: CDR1 SQVTM, CDR2 ANQGSEA. The length of the CDR3 is 12 residues. The CDR3 spells CSVEVAYNEQFF. The CDR3 bases are TGCAGCGTTGAAGTTGCATACAATGAGCAGTTCTTC.

V and J are TRBV20-1 and TRBJ2-1, with 11 bases identical to TRBD2. This CDR3 region has 16 residues. The germline CDR1 and CDR2 sequences are DFQATT and SNEGSKA (reference sequence). The ends lost 1 base at V and 1 base at J; junction bases unmatched: 3. The CDR3 DNA follows: TGCAGTGCTAGAGCGTCTAGCGGGGGGTCCTACAATGAGCAGTTCTTC. This sequence encodes CSARASSGGSYNEQFF.

The chain employs TRBV6-5 and TRBJ1-5; unclear D gene. The CDR3 consists of 14 residues. The ends were cut back, 2 bases at V and 3 bases at J, with 8 bases in the middle. The germline CDR1 and CDR2 sequences are MNHEY and SVGAGI. CDR3 region: CASSYVGINQPQHF. In nucleotides, the CDR3 is TGTGCCAGCAGTTACGTGGGGATCAATCAGCCCCAGCATTTT.

The genes are TRBV7-9 and TRBJ1-1; D is unclear. There are 14 residues in the CDR3. The V gene's germline CDR1 is SEHNR and CDR2 FQNEAQ (reference sequence). Trimming left V 5 bases short and J 3 bases short, with 13 bases between. The CDR3 spells CASSLGVGHTEAFF. The CDR3 DNA follows: TGTGCCAGCAGCCTAGGAGTTGGGCACACTGAAGCTTTCTTT.